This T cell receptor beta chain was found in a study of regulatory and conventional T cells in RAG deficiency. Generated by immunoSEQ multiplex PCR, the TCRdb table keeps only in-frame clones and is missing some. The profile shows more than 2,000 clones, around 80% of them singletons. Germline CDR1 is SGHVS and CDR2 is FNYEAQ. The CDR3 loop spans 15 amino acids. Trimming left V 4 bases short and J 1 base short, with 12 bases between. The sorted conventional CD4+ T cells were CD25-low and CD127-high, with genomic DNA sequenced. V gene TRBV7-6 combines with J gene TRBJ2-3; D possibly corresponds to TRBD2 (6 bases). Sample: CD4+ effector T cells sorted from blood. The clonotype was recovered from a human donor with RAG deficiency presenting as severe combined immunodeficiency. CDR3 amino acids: CASSSSGVGTDTQYF. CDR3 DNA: TGTGCCAGCAGCTCTTCGGGAGTCGGCACAGATACGCAGTATTTT.